The 27 T cell receptor beta chains below were found in one sample sequenced in a study of cytomegalovirus exposure and HLA in healthy donors. Primers: 60 Vbeta forward and 13 Jbeta reverse. This table comes from immunoSEQ multiplex PCR, and its TCRdb copy is limited to in-frame clones, with some not included. The sample lists about 110,000 clones; about 70% were seen once. Sample: PBMCs. These receptors came from a woman in her thirties in good health and CMV-seronegative.

V gene TRBV2 combines with J gene TRBJ1-2; D is perhaps TRBD1 (6 bases). The germline V gene has CDR1 SNHLY and CDR2 FYNNEI. Trimming pared 4 bases from V and 7 bases from J, leaving 7 bases between. This CDR3 is 11 amino acids long. The chain's CDR3 is CASSAGVGYTF. Written as DNA, the CDR3 is TGTGCCAGCAGTGCAGGGGTTGGCTACACCTTC.

The chain recombines TRBV30 with TRBJ2-5; perhaps TRBD2 as D (5 bases). The J call may not be correct, given that the DNA end is closer to TRBJ2-7. This CDR3 region has 14 residues. CDR1 GTSNPN and CDR2 SVGIG come from the germline V gene (reference sequence). CDR3 DNA sequence: TGTGCCTGGAGTGTGTCTGGGAGCTCCTACGAGCAGTACTTC. Protein product: CAWSVSGSSYEQYF.

This chain joins TRBV5-1 and TRBJ1-2; D remains ambiguous. The CDR3 is 14 residues long. Trimming took off 3 bases at V and 9 bases at J, with 18 bases between the two ends. The germline V gene has CDR1 SGHRS and CDR2 YFSETQ. The CDR3 sequence: CASSSTGEERSYTF. In nucleotides, the CDR3 is TGCGCCAGCAGCTCGACCGGGGAAGAAAGGAGCTACACCTTC.

CDR3 sequence reads: CAWSTVYGYTF. The CDR3, as DNA: TGTGCCTGGTCAACAGTCTATGGCTACACCTTC. The V gene is TRBV30, the J gene TRBJ1-2; D is unresolved. The V and J ends lost 5 bases and 4 bases respectively, with 8 bases between them. This CDR3 is 11 amino acids long. CDR1 GTSNPN and CDR2 SVGIG come from the germline V gene (reference sequence).

V usage is TRBV5-5 and J usage is TRBJ1-1, with 10 nucleotides matching TRBD1. CDR3 size: 16 residues. The J segment lost 0 bases and the V segment lost 4 bases, leaving 6 bases of the junction unmatched. The germline gives CDR1 SGHKS, CDR2 YYEKEE (reference sequence). CDR3 sequence: CASSGTGVLMNTEAFF. The CDR3 nucleotides are TGTGCCAGCAGCGGGACAGGGGTGCTCATGAACACTGAAGCTTTCTTT.

The genes are TRBV4-1 and TRBJ2-1; tentatively, D is TRBD1 (5 bases). Trimming removed 1 base at V and 15 bases at J, with 19 bases between. Looked up from germline, CDR1 is MGHRA and CDR2 is YSYEKL. The CDR3 extends over 14 amino acids. CDR3 in DNA: TGCGCCAGCAGCCAAGGGGGCTTTTTGGGGTATCGGTTCTTC. As protein: CASSQGGFLGYRFF.

This clone occurred a few times. V is TRBV6-1 and J is TRBJ1-2; a weak D match, TRBD1 (6 bases). The ends were cut back, 5 bases at V and 3 bases at J, with 13 bases in the middle. Germline values: CDR1 MNHNS, CDR2 SASEGT. This CDR3 contains 14 residues. CDR3 DNA: TGTGCCAGCAGTACCCGGACAGATCACTATGGCTACACCTTC. It is translated as CASSTRTDHYGYTF.

The V call is TRBV29-1, the J call TRBJ1-1; D gene uncertain. Germline V gene data show CDR1 as SQVTM and CDR2 as ANQGSEA. The CDR3 totals 12 residues. With 0 bases removed from V and 4 bases from J, the gap between germline ends came to 6 bases. CDR3 in DNA: TGCAGCGTTGAAGATTGGGCCACTGAAGCTTTCTTT. It is translated as CSVEDWATEAFF. Based on the CDR3 plus reference TRBV29-1 and TRBJ1-1, the full variable domain is SAVISQKPSRDICQRGTSLTIQCQVDSQVTMMFWYRQQPGQSLTLIATANQGSEATYESGFVIDKFPISRPNLTFSTLTVSNMSPEDSSIYLCSVEDWATEAFFGQGTRLTVV.

The rearrangement links TRBV2 to TRBJ1-6; 7 positions match TRBD1. Losses at the gene ends were 10 bases for V and 5 bases for J; bases not matched to a gene: 11. The CDR3 covers 15 residues. Germline V gives CDR1 SNHLY, CDR2 FYNNEI. The CDR3 is CANRGQPVNNSPLHF. CDR3 in DNA: TGTGCCAACCGGGGACAGCCAGTTAATAATTCACCCCTCCACTTT. The entire variable domain, with the rest obtained from reference TRBV2 and TRBJ1-6, is as follows: EPEVTQTPSHQVTQMGQEVILRCVPISNHLYFYWYRQILGQKVEFLVSFYNNEISEKSEIFDDQFSVERPDGSNFTLKIRSTKLEDSAMYFCANRGQPVNNSPLHFGNGTRLTVT.

The chain uses TRBV15 and TRBJ2-4; TRBD1 matches 8 bases. The J segment lost 7 bases and the V segment lost 0 bases, leaving 5 bases of the junction unmatched. The germline V gene has CDR1 LNHNV and CDR2 YYDKDF (reference sequence). The length of the CDR3 is 15 residues. CDR3 loop: CATSRDSRTGNIQYF. DNA for the CDR3: TGTGCCACCAGCAGAGATTCGCGGACAGGGAACATTCAGTACTTC.

V and J are TRBV9 and TRBJ1-6; D might be TRBD1 (6 bases). The CDR3 has 14 amino acids. Trimming left V 3 bases short and J 10 bases short, with 14 bases between. Looked up from germline, CDR1 is SGDLS and CDR2 is YYNGEE. CDR3 region: CASSETGPRSPLHF. CDR3 coding DNA: TGTGCCAGCAGCGAGACAGGCCCCCGGTCACCCCTCCACTTT. Together with reference TRBV9 and TRBJ1-6, the CDR3 gives the full variable domain: DSGVTQTPKHLITATGQRVTLRCSPRSGDLSVYWYQQSLDQGLQFLIQYYNGEERAKGNILERFSAQQFPDLHSELNLSSLELGDSALYFCASSETGPRSPLHFGNGTRLTVT.

The chain combines TRBV28 with TRBJ1-6, with D perhaps matching TRBD1 (5 bases). Deletions cut 4 bases from V and 10 bases from J, with 14 bases between. This CDR3 has 14 residues. CDR1 and CDR2 (germline): MDHEN, SYDVKM. In nucleotides, the CDR3 is TGTGCCAGCAGTTCGGGACTTTTGGAATCACCCCTCCACTTT. Translated: CASSSGLLESPLHF.

The chain has TRBV7-2 and TRBJ1-3; the match to TRBD1 covers 7 bases. CDR3 length: 17 amino acids. With 4 bases clipped from V and 1 base from J, the junction kept 10 bases outside the gene matches. Germline V lookup: CDR1 SGHTA, CDR2 FQGNSA. The CDR3: CASSSFSGGFSGNTIYF. In DNA, the CDR3 is TGTGCCAGCAGCTCCTTCTCAGGGGGTTTTTCTGGAAACACCATATATTTT.

V gene TRBV29-1 combines with J gene TRBJ2-7; TRBD2 agrees at 9 bases. V shed 6 bases, J shed 5 bases, and the junction held 11 bases outside the gene matches. This CDR3 is 14 amino acids long. CDR1 SQVTM and CDR2 ANQGSEA come from the germline V gene. This chain's CDR3 is CSVNSGSEWNEQYF. The CDR3 DNA reads as TGCAGCGTGAATAGCGGGAGTGAATGGAACGAGCAGTACTTC.

The gene calls are TRBV2 and TRBJ1-2; D is undetermined. V lost 10 bases and J lost 8, with 17 bases in between. The CDR3 is made up of 12 amino acids. The germline V gene has CDR1 SNHLY and CDR2 FYNNEI. The CDR3 bases are TGTGCCACCGCACCGGAGGTAAAAGGCTACACCTTC. This translates into CATAPEVKGYTF.

This sequence joins TRBV7-6 and TRBJ1-1; no firm D call. Germline CDR1 reads SGHVS; CDR2 reads FNYEAQ. Trimming stripped 2 bases from V and 2 bases from J, with 12 bases between. The CDR3 consists of 15 residues. The CDR3 protein is CASSLSRSSNTEAFF. As DNA, the CDR3 is TGTGCCAGCAGCTTAAGTCGCAGTTCAAACACTGAAGCTTTCTTT.

The rearrangement links TRBV18 to TRBJ2-2, with D possibly TRBD1 on 6 matching bases. The CDR3 length is 15 residues. Germline lookup yields CDR1 KGHSH and CDR2 LQKENI. Trimming left V 3 bases short and J 2 bases short, with 10 bases between. The CDR3 DNA follows: TGTGCCAGCTCACCCCGGACAGTAAACACCGGGGAGCTGTTTTTT. It is translated as CASSPRTVNTGELFF.

The chain uses TRBV5-1 and TRBJ1-1, with a weak D call TRBD1 (6 bases). CDR3 size: 14 residues. V was shortened by 4 bases and J by 0 bases, with 10 bases between the two germline ends. The V gene's germline CDR1 is SGHRS and CDR2 YFSETQ. The CDR3 region is CASSVDSLNTEAFF. CDR3 nucleotides: TGCGCCAGCAGCGTGGACAGCCTGAACACTGAAGCTTTCTTT.

V gene TRBV4-2 combines with J gene TRBJ2-7; D may be TRBD1 (5 bases). The V end was cut by 3 bases, the J end by 2 bases, with 17 bases between. Germline CDR1 and CDR2: LGHNA and YNFKEQ. CDR3 length: 16 residues. The CDR3 DNA reads as TGTGCCAGCAGCCAGAACGTAGTAGGGGCCGCCTACGAGCAGTACTTC. The encoded protein is CASSQNVVGAAYEQYF.

V is TRBV6-1 and J is TRBJ2-1; no reliable D call. The ends were cut back, 4 bases at V and 5 bases at J, with 9 bases in the middle. The CDR3 is 13 residues long. Germline CDR1 reads MNHNS; CDR2 reads SASEGT. This CDR3 is CASSVLADNEQFF. Here the CDR3 DNA reads TGTGCCAGCAGTGTCTTAGCTGACAATGAGCAGTTCTTC.

The chain combines TRBV7-6 with TRBJ1-2, with 9 positions matching TRBD1. The trim removed 4 bases at V and 2 bases at J, leaving 5 bases unmatched. CDR3 length: 15 residues. The germline V gene encodes CDR1 SGHVS and CDR2 FNYEAQ. Written as DNA, the CDR3 is TGTGCCAGCAGCTCTTACAGGGGGCAGAACTATGGCTACACCTTC. Its translation is CASSSYRGQNYGYTF.

J is TRBJ2-3 and V is TRBV30; a possible D gene is TRBD2 (6 bases). The CDR3 is 13 amino acids. Germline lookup yields CDR1 GTSNPN and CDR2 SVGIG (reference sequence). V dropped 5 bases and J dropped 4 bases, with 13 bases sitting between them. The CDR3 region has the DNA TGTGCCTGGGAGGGGACTCGGGCAGATACGCAGTATTTT. Translating it yields CAWEGTRADTQYF.

This clone is a singleton in its sample. For the CDR3, the DNA is TGTGCCAGCAGTTCGGGGGACGGGGCCCTCCACTTT. It encodes CASSSGDGALHF. The rearrangement uses TRBV27 and TRBJ1-6, with TRBD1 as a possible D gene (5 bases). V was clipped by 4 bases and J by 14 bases, with 12 bases between them. Germline values: CDR1 MNHEY, CDR2 SMNVEV (reference sequence). CDR3 size: 12 residues.

The gene calls are TRBV5-1 and TRBJ1-1; tentatively, D is TRBD1 (6 bases). The CDR3 runs to 15 residues. CDR1 and CDR2 (germline): SGHRS, YFSETQ. V shed 0 bases and J shed 5 bases, with 14 bases lying between them. CDR3 sequence: CASSLGLGGRTEAFF. For the CDR3, the DNA is TGCGCCAGCAGCTTGGGATTAGGGGGTAGGACTGAAGCTTTCTTT.

The J gene is TRBJ2-3, the V gene TRBV5-1, with 12 bases aligning to TRBD1. This CDR3 comprises 16 residues. Germline-derived CDR1 and CDR2 are SGHRS and YFSETQ. The V gene end was trimmed by 4 bases and the J gene end by 7 bases; junction bases not matched to a gene: 10. As DNA, the CDR3 is TGCGCCAGCAGCCTGACCGGGACAGGGGGCAGGAATACGCAGTATTTT. This encodes CASSLTGTGGRNTQYF. Supplemented by reference TRBV5-1 and TRBJ2-3, the full variable domain reads KAGVTQTPRYLIKTRGQQVTLSCSPISGHRSVSWYQQTPGQGLQFLFEYFSETQRNKGNFPGRFSGRQFSNSRSEMNVSTLELGDSALYLCASSLTGTGGRNTQYFGPGTRLTVL.

This chain joins TRBV6-5 and TRBJ1-1; D is uncertain. With 2 bases removed from V and 1 base from J, the gap between germline ends came to 8 bases. Germline CDR1 MNHEY, CDR2 SVGAGI. This CDR3 has 14 amino acids. Here the CDR3 reads CASSYQDSNTEAFF. For the CDR3, the DNA is TGTGCCAGCAGTTACCAGGATTCGAACACTGAAGCTTTCTTT.

In this sample, this clone turned up once. The V and J genes are TRBV9 and TRBJ1-1, with a weak D call TRBD1 (5 bases). The CDR3 totals 15 residues. Germline V gives CDR1 SGDLS, CDR2 YYNGEE. The V end was cut by 0 bases, the J end by 6 bases, with 15 bases between. CDR3 in amino acids: CASSVDGGNWAEAFF. The CDR3 nucleotides are TGTGCCAGCAGCGTAGATGGGGGGAATTGGGCTGAAGCTTTCTTT.